This is a list of T cell receptor beta chains from one sample in a study of blood T cell repertoires in COVID-19. Here immunoSEQ multiplex PCR was the method, and the copy in TCRdb shows in-frame clones only, minus some. Of 200,000 to 300,000 clones listed, approximately 85% are singletons. Input material: peripheral blood. The receptors here all came from a middle-aged man with acute or convalescent COVID-19. CDR3s include the opening cysteine and the closing phenylalanine or tryptophan.

j_gene	v_gene	CDR3aa
TRBJ2-7	TRBV9	CASSVGGAVGEQYF
TRBJ2-1	TRBV19	CASSTLGTGGYNEQFF
TRBJ1-2	TRBV24-1	CATSDHPDRGNYGYTF
TRBJ1-4	TRBV9	CASTQGAQKPNEKLFF
TRBJ2-2	TRBV13	CASSQTLTGGNTGELFF
TRBJ2-2	TRBV4-1	CASSQAGQNTGELFF
TRBJ2-1	TRBV2	CASSPQAGGHAYEQFF
TRBJ1-2	TRBV5-1	CASSLAVGQINYGYTF
TRBJ2-1	TRBV4-1	CASSQDRGLGLARPSHNEQFF
TRBJ2-7	TRBV2	CASSAGSGGYEQYF
TRBJ1-2	TRBV7-9	CASSLGAQGVGYTF
TRBJ1-4	TRBV5-4	CASSSNSGGEEKLFF
TRBJ1-5	TRBV7-9	CARSPSRDRGRWRGQPQHF
TRBJ2-5	TRBV18	CASSLGRDETQYF
TRBJ2-2	TRBV28	CASQRGNTGELFF
TRBJ1-5	TRBV24-1	CATSDGTAQPQHF
TRBJ2-3	TRBV21-1	CAIRSSTDTQYF
TRBJ1-1	TRBV4-1	CASSPDSWGTEAFF
TRBJ1-2	TRBV11-2	CASSPSRGRGYTF
TRBJ1-1	TRBV7-9	CASSLGRETGEAFF
TRBJ1-5	TRBV24-1	CATSDNYPQGMRGGGSNQPQHF
TRBJ1-2	TRBV5-1	CASSYAADYGYTF
TRBJ2-7	TRBV6-1	CASSGASTGFTYEQYF
TRBJ2-1	TRBV2	CASRKLVPTKSSYNEQFF
TRBJ2-7	TRBV2	CASSELREKPEQYF
TRBJ2-7	TRBV7-3	CASSMGAGAYYEQYF